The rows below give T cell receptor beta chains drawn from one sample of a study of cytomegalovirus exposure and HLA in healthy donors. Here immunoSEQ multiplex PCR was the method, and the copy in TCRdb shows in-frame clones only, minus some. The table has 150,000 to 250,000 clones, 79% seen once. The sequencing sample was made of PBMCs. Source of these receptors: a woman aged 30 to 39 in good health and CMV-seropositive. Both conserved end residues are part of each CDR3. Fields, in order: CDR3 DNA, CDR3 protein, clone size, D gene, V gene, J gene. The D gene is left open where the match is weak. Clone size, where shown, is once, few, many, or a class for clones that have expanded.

CDR3 DNA: TGTGCCAGCAGCGTAGTGCCGGGAGGCAATGAGCAGTTCTTC
CDR3 protein: CASSVVPGGNEQFF
clone size: NA
D gene: TRBD2
V gene: TRBV9
J gene: TRBJ2-1

CDR3 DNA: TGCGCCAGCAGCCAAGATGACAGTAATAGGGACATTCAGTACTTC
CDR3 protein: CASSQDDSNRDIQYF
clone size: few
D gene: NA
V gene: TRBV4-1
J gene: TRBJ2-4

CDR3 DNA: TGCGCCAGCAGCCTGCGAACGGGGACAGACCATAACAATGAGCAGTTCTTC
CDR3 protein: CASSLRTGTDHNNEQFF
clone size: NA
D gene: TRBD1
V gene: TRBV5-1
J gene: TRBJ2-1

CDR3 DNA: TGTGCCAGCAGTTCCCCCGGGACATGGAACTATGGCTACACCTTC
CDR3 protein: CASSSPGTWNYGYTF
clone size: NA
D gene: NA
V gene: TRBV6-6
J gene: TRBJ1-2

CDR3 DNA: TGTGCCAGCAGTTTCCTGAATAGCTTCGATCAGCCCCAGCATTTT
CDR3 protein: CASSFLNSFDQPQHF
clone size: NA
D gene: NA
V gene: TRBV27
J gene: TRBJ1-5

CDR3 DNA: TGTGCCAGCAGCGTAGCCGTTTACGGAGCGGGAGTGGATGAGCAGTTCTTC
CDR3 protein: CASSVAVYGAGVDEQFF
clone size: once
D gene: TRBD2
V gene: TRBV9
J gene: TRBJ2-1

CDR3 DNA: TGTGCCAGCAGTCGGACTTTTCTAGATACGCAGTATTTT
CDR3 protein: CASSRTFLDTQYF
clone size: NA
D gene: NA
V gene: TRBV6-5
J gene: TRBJ2-3

CDR3 DNA: TGTGCCAGCTCACCGGGACAGGGGTTTAGGGATTCACCCCTCCACTTT
CDR3 protein: CASSPGQGFRDSPLHF
clone size: NA
D gene: TRBD1
V gene: TRBV18
J gene: TRBJ1-6

CDR3 DNA: TGCAGCGGGACAGGGGCCGTTAGCACTGAAGCTTTCTTT
CDR3 protein: CSGTGAVSTEAFF
clone size: NA
D gene: TRBD1
V gene: TRBV29-1
J gene: TRBJ1-1

CDR3 DNA: TGTGCCAGCAGTCTAGGGGGGGTGAACACTGAAGCTTTCTTT
CDR3 protein: CASSLGGVNTEAFF
clone size: NA
D gene: NA
V gene: TRBV6-5
J gene: TRBJ1-1

CDR3 DNA: TGTGCCAGCAGCTACCCTCTTAGAGGTGAAAAACTGTTTTTT
CDR3 protein: CASSYPLRGEKLFF
clone size: NA
D gene: NA
V gene: TRBV7-9
J gene: TRBJ1-4

CDR3 DNA: TGCGCCAGCAGTAGGGACAGGGGCTATGGCTACACCTTC
CDR3 protein: CASSRDRGYGYTF
clone size: NA
D gene: TRBD1
V gene: TRBV10-2
J gene: TRBJ1-2

CDR3 DNA: TGTGCCAGCAGCTTACAAGGGGACACTGAAGCTTTCTTT
CDR3 protein: CASSLQGDTEAFF
clone size: once
D gene: NA
V gene: TRBV7-6
J gene: TRBJ1-1

CDR3 DNA: TGTGCCAGCAGCCGTGGGACAGGGAATGAAAAACTGTTTTTT
CDR3 protein: CASSRGTGNEKLFF
clone size: NA
D gene: TRBD1
V gene: TRBV7-9
J gene: TRBJ1-4

CDR3 DNA: TGTGCCAGCGCCCACGAGGAGGAGACTAGCGGGGTCAGCTCCTACAATGAGCAGTTCTTC
CDR3 protein: CASAHEEETSGVSSYNEQFF
clone size: NA
D gene: TRBD2
V gene: TRBV2
J gene: TRBJ2-1

CDR3 DNA: TGTGCCAGCAGTTTGCAGGGGGCGAACGAGCAGTACTTC
CDR3 protein: CASSLQGANEQYF
clone size: few
D gene: TRBD1
V gene: TRBV27
J gene: TRBJ2-7

CDR3 DNA: TGCGCCAGCAGCCAAGATCGAGTGAACACTGAAGCTTTCTTT
CDR3 protein: CASSQDRVNTEAFF
clone size: NA
D gene: NA
V gene: TRBV4-3
J gene: TRBJ1-1

CDR3 DNA: TGTGCCAGCAGCCCAAGCATACTATCCGGGACAGGCCATCAGCCCCAGCATTTT
CDR3 protein: CASSPSILSGTGHQPQHF
clone size: NA
D gene: TRBD1
V gene: TRBV7-2
J gene: TRBJ1-5

CDR3 DNA: TGTGCCAGCAGTCTCTCAACTACTGGCAATGAGCAGTTCTTC
CDR3 protein: CASSLSTTGNEQFF
clone size: NA
D gene: NA
V gene: TRBV6-6
J gene: TRBJ2-1

CDR3 DNA: TGCAGCGTTGAGGGAGGGCCCCTCTATGGCTACACCTTC
CDR3 protein: CSVEGGPLYGYTF
clone size: NA
D gene: NA
V gene: TRBV29-1
J gene: TRBJ1-2

CDR3 DNA: TGTGCCAGCAGTTACGTCACAGGAGAAGGCTACACCTTC
CDR3 protein: CASSYVTGEGYTF
clone size: NA
D gene: NA
V gene: TRBV6-5
J gene: TRBJ1-2

CDR3 DNA: TGCGCCAGCAGCCAAGATGTGACAGCTAACTATGGCTACACCTTC
CDR3 protein: CASSQDVTANYGYTF
clone size: few
D gene: NA
V gene: TRBV4-3
J gene: TRBJ1-2

CDR3 DNA: TGTGCCAGCAGTCGGGACAGACGATACAATGAGCAGTTCTTC
CDR3 protein: CASSRDRRYNEQFF
clone size: NA
D gene: TRBD1
V gene: TRBV6-4
J gene: TRBJ2-1

CDR3 DNA: TGTGCCAGCAGTTATACGGACAGCTTCGAGGGGTACTTC
CDR3 protein: CASSYTDSFEGYF
clone size: NA
D gene: NA
V gene: TRBV6-6
J gene: TRBJ2-7

CDR3 DNA: TGTGCCAGCAGCCAACTTCAGGGGTCCCTCTACGAGCAGTACTTC
CDR3 protein: CASSQLQGSLYEQYF
clone size: few
D gene: NA
V gene: TRBV6-5
J gene: TRBJ2-7

CDR3 DNA: TGTGCCATCCCGAACAGGGTTGATTCACCCCTCCACTTT
CDR3 protein: CAIPNRVDSPLHF
clone size: NA
D gene: NA
V gene: TRBV27
J gene: TRBJ1-6

CDR3 DNA: TGTGCCAGATTTGACAGGGCCTATGGCTACACCTTC
CDR3 protein: CARFDRAYGYTF
clone size: NA
D gene: TRBD1
V gene: TRBV6-5
J gene: TRBJ1-2

CDR3 DNA: TGTGCCAGCAGACAAGGGGCCAGGGTGAACACTGAAGCTTTCTTT
CDR3 protein: CASRQGARVNTEAFF
clone size: NA
D gene: NA
V gene: TRBV6-6
J gene: TRBJ1-1

CDR3 DNA: TGTGCCAGCAGCTCTCCTCCCGGGGAGCTGTTTTTT
CDR3 protein: CASSSPPGELFF
clone size: once
D gene: NA
V gene: TRBV7-2
J gene: TRBJ2-2